Included here is one T cell receptor (beta chain) sequence, with context. Its antigen is unidentified. These data are taken from a study of cytomegalovirus exposure and HLA in healthy donors. Overall study results and limits: Another analysis was done later, and it associated approximately 15,000 TCR beta sequences with HLA alleles at 0.05 false discovery rate. The dataset shows that most TCR sequences were rare, while some public TCRs occurred in many donors. The authors listed around 150 TCR beta chains as cytomegalovirus-associated.

13 Jbeta primers and 60 Vbeta primers were used for the PCR. TCRdb's table, derived via immunoSEQ multiplex PCR, lists solely in-frame clones and lacks some. The sample yields 150,000 to 200,000 clones, approximately 80% seen once. Trimming at V came to 0 bases and at J to 0 bases, leaving 8 bases not matched to a gene. Germline CDR1 is SGHDT and CDR2 is YYEEEE. There are 17 residues in the CDR3. Sequencing used PBMCs. This rearrangement joins TRBV5-6 to TRBJ1-1; 7 nucleotides match TRBD1. This TCR was sampled from a woman aged 18-29 years in good health and CMV-seronegative. The CDR3: CASSLEKAGGMNTEAFF. The CDR3 DNA follows: TGTGCCAGCAGCTTGGAAAAGGCAGGGGGAATGAACACTGAAGCTTTCTTT.